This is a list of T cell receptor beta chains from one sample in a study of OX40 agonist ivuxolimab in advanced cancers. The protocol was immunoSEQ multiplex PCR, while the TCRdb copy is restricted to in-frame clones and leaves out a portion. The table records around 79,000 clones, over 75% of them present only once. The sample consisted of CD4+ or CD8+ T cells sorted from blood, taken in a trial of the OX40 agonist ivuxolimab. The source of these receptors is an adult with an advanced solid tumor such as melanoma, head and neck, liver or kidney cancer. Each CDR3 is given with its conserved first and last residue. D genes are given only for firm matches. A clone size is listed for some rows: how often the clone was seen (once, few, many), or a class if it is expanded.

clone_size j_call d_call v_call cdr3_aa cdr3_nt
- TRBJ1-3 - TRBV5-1 CASRAGTAGNTIYF TGCGCCAGCAGGGCCGGGACTGCTGGAAACACCATATATTTT
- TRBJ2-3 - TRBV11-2 CASSFNQGQRDTQYF TGTGCCAGCAGCTTTAATCAGGGCCAACGAGATACGCAGTATTTT
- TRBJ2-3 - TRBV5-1 CASSLAGVLGTDTQYF TGCGCCAGCAGCTTGGCGGGCGTCTTGGGGACAGATACGCAGTATTTT
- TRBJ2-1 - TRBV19 CASRGTGTNNEQFF TGTGCCAGTAGGGGGACGGGAACTAACAATGAGCAGTTCTTC
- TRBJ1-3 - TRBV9 CASSKDISGNTIYF TGTGCCAGCAGCAAGGATATTTCTGGAAACACCATATATTTT
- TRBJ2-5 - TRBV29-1 CSVESGRGTQYF TGCAGCGTTGAAAGTGGACGAGGGACCCAGTACTTC
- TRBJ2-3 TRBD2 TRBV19 CASRAAGGDSPIQYF TGTGCCAGTCGCGCAGCGGGGGGCGACAGTCCTATTCAGTATTTT
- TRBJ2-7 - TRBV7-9 CASNPGTVSYEQYF TGTGCCAGCAACCCCGGGACGGTATCCTACGAGCAGTACTTC
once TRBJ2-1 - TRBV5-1 CASSSRSTWGSYNEQFF TGCGCCAGCAGCTCCCGGTCGACCTGGGGCTCCTACAATGAGCAGTTCTTC
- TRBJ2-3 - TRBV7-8 CASSLAVHGTDTQYF TGTGCCAGCAGCTTAGCTGTTCACGGTACAGATACGCAGTATTTT
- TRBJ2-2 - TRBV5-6 CASSPRWNTGELFF TGTGCCAGCAGCCCTAGATGGAACACCGGGGAGCTGTTTTTT
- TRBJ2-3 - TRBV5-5 CASSPWGTDTQYF TGTGCCAGCAGCCCGTGGGGCACAGATACGCAGTATTTT
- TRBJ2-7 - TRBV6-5 CASSQPGTYEQYF TGTGCCAGCAGTCAACCTGGGACTTACGAGCAGTACTTC
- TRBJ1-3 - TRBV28 CATWARSGNTIYF TGTGCCACCTGGGCCCGCTCTGGAAACACCATATATTTT
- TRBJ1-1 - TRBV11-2 CASRLNPDTEAFF TGTGCCAGCAGATTGAACCCAGACACTGAAGCTTTCTTT
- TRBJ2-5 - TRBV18 CASSPGQVQETQYF TGTGCCAGCTCACCAGGGCAGGTCCAAGAGACCCAGTACTTC
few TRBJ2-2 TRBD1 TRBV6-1 CASSEGTGPGRELFF TGTGCCAGCAGTGAGGGGACAGGGCCAGGGCGGGAGCTGTTTTTT
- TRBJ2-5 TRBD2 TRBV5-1 CASSLVLAGGFKTQYF TGCGCCAGCAGCTTGGTACTAGCGGGAGGATTTAAGACCCAGTACTTC
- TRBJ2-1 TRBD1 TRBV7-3 CASSLTPDRGRYEQFF TGTGCCAGCAGCCTGACCCCTGACAGGGGGCGGTATGAGCAGTTCTTC
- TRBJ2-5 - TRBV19 CASSRSGAGLQETQYF TGTGCCAGTAGCCGCTCAGGAGCCGGGCTCCAAGAGACCCAGTACTTC
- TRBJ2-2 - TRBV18 CASSAGQSNTGELFF TGTGCCAGCTCCGCGGGACAATCGAACACCGGGGAGCTGTTTTTT
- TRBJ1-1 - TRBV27 CASSLFPDGAEPNTEAFF TGTGCCAGCAGTTTATTCCCCGACGGGGCGGAACCGAACACTGAAGCTTTCTTT
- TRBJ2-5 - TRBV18 CASSPGPGEETQYF TGTGCCAGCTCACCAGGTCCAGGGGAGGAGACCCAGTACTTC
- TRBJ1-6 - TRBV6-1 CASSELDSENSPLHF TGTGCCAGCAGTGAACTCGACAGCGAGAATTCACCCCTCCACTTT
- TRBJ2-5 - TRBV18 CASSPAGGRETQYF TGTGCCAGCTCACCAGCCGGGGGCCGGGAGACCCAGTACTTC
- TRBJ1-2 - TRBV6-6 CASSPQANYGYTF TGTGCCAGCAGTCCTCAGGCTAACTATGGCTACACCTTC
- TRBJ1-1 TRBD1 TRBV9 CASSDRTGVGTEAFF TGTGCCAGCAGCGACCGGACAGGCGTGGGGACTGAAGCTTTCTTT
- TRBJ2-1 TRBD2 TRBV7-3 CASSLGTSGNNEQFF TGTGCCAGCAGCTTAGGGACTAGCGGGAACAATGAGCAGTTCTTC
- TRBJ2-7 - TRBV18 CASSRLGGEQYF TGTGCCAGCTCACGGCTTGGGGGTGAGCAGTACTTC
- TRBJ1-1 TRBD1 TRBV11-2 CASRDRDRGKIEAFF TGTGCCAGCAGGGACCGGGACAGGGGGAAGATTGAAGCTTTCTTT
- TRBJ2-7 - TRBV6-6 CASSSAYEQYF TGTGCCAGCAGTAGTGCCTACGAGCAGTACTTC
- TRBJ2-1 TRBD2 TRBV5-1 CASSPPRAGGNNEQFF TGCGCCAGCAGCCCCCCCCGGGCGGGAGGGAACAATGAGCAGTTCTTC
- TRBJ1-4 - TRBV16 CASSPGFATNEKLFF TGTGCCAGCAGCCCAGGGTTTGCAACTAATGAAAAACTGTTTTTT
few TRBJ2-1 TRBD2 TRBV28 CASSSPASGSSYNEQFF TGTGCCAGCAGTTCGCCAGCTAGCGGGAGCTCCTACAATGAGCAGTTCTTC
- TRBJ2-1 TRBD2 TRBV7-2 CASTSGSDREQFF TGTGCCAGCACTAGCGGGAGCGATCGGGAGCAGTTCTTC
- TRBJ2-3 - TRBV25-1 CASSEVGAVGKDTQYF TGTGCCAGCAGTGAAGTCGGGGCGGTAGGTAAAGATACGCAGTATTTT
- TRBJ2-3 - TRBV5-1 CASSLGNADTQYF TGCGCCAGCAGCTTAGGTAACGCAGATACGCAGTATTTT
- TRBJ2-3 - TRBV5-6 CASSHWRTSTDTQYF TGTGCCAGCAGCCACTGGCGTACTAGCACAGATACGCAGTATTTT
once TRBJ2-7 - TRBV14 CASSQGGYEQYF TGTGCCAGCAGCCAAGGGGGTTATGAGCAGTACTTC
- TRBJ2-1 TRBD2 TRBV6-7 CASSNPKPGLADNEQFF TGTGCCAGCAGTAACCCCAAGCCGGGACTAGCGGACAATGAGCAGTTCTTC
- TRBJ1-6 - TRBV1 CTSSGLGRPVSPLHF TGCACCAGCAGCGGGCTTGGACGCCCGGTTTCACCCCTCCACTTT
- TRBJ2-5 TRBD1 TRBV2 CASREEPNRGETQYF TGTGCCAGCAGGGAGGAGCCCAACAGGGGTGAGACCCAGTACTTC
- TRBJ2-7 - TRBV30 CAWSVGFGVSTYEQYF TGTGCCTGGAGTGTAGGGTTTGGGGTTAGCACCTACGAGCAGTACTTC
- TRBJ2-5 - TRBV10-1 CASSVSQGGNQETQYF TGCGCCAGCAGTGTCTCTCAAGGGGGAAACCAAGAGACCCAGTACTTC
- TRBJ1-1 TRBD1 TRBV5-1 CASSFGTANTEAFF TGCGCCAGCAGCTTCGGGACAGCGAACACTGAAGCTTTCTTT
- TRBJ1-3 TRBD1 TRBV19 CASSIGDSGNTIYF TGTGCCAGTAGTATAGGGGACAGTGGAAACACCATATATTTT
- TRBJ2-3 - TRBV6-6 CASGGQPSTDTQYF TGTGCCAGCGGTGGGCAGCCCAGCACAGATACGCAGTATTTT
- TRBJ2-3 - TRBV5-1 CASRTVNTQYF TGCGCCAGCAGAACGGTAAATACGCAGTATTTT
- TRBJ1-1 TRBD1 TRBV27 CASRADRGWNTEAFF TGTGCCAGCAGGGCCGACAGGGGTTGGAACACTGAAGCTTTCTTT
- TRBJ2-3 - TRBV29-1 CSVDYRGTDTQYF TGCAGCGTTGATTACAGGGGCACAGATACGCAGTATTTT
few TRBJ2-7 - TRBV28 CASTTGSYEQYF TGTGCCAGCACCACAGGCTCCTACGAGCAGTACTTC
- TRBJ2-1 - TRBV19 CASSTDSLNEQFF TGTGCCAGTAGTACCGACAGTCTCAATGAGCAGTTCTTC
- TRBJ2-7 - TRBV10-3 CATGMGQGGPYEQYF TGTGCCACGGGCATGGGGCAGGGGGGTCCCTACGAGCAGTACTTC
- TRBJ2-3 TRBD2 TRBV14 CASSQGLARSTDTQYF TGTGCCAGCAGCCAGGGACTAGCGCGCAGCACAGATACGCAGTATTTT
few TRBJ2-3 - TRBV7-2 CASSLSRITQVTQYF TGTGCCAGCAGCTTGTCCCGTATAACCCAGGTTACGCAGTATTTT
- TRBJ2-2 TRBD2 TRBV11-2 CASSLTSGSGGELFF TGTGCCAGCAGCTTAACTAGCGGGAGTGGCGGGGAGCTGTTTTTT
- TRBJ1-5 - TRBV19 CASSSIQGLWSVQPQHF TGTGCCAGTAGTTCAATACAGGGTCTATGGAGCGTTCAGCCCCAGCATTTT
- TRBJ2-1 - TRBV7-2 CASSLRGVLPGNEQFF TGTGCCAGCAGCTTAAGGGGCGTCCTCCCGGGCAATGAGCAGTTCTTC
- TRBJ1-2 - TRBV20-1 CSVQPRGGYTF TGCAGTGTCCAACCGAGGGGTGGCTACACCTTC